This TCR beta chain was obtained from a study of blood T cell repertoires in COVID-19. Study at large: The United States, Italy and Spain were the sources of the acute and convalescent COVID-19 samples. PBMCs, B-cell-depleted T cells, or T cells provided the cDNA or gDNA that made up the material.

Authors' methods: Amplification from reference gene primers served as the basis for estimated nucleated cell counts. Measured with immunoSEQ multiplex PCR; TCRdb has only the in-frame clones, and not every one. V, J and clone size derive from that table, while D and trimming were established from the DNA sequence. Counted here are roughly 280,000 clones, roughly 87% occurring once; the ten biggest clones make up around 2.2%. The sequencing input was peripheral blood. The source is a woman aged 45 to 65 who had recovered from COVID-19.

This CDR3 reads CASSQSFGFMGPGETQYF. DNA of the CDR3: TGTGCCAGCAGCCAGTCTTTCGGGTTTATGGGTCCTGGGGAGACCCAGTACTTC. The chain is built from TRBV14 and TRBJ2-5; D is unresolved. Germline CDR1 reads SGHDN; CDR2 reads FVKESK. V was trimmed by 3 bases and J by 5 bases, leaving 25 bases between them. This CDR3 has 18 residues.